Listed here are 24 T cell receptor beta chains from one sample, sequenced in a study of T cell responses to AZD1222 COVID-19 vaccine (dated by TCRdb to 2020 to 2023). Taken with the paper, the label for time point translates to: baseline before first vaccination. Library preparation used the immunoSEQ multiplex PCR assay. TCRdb took this table from immuneACCESS and kept in-frame rearrangements with V and J called. Such tables lack part of the clones; where checked against another copy, unresolved V genes explain under half of the gap, and the rest is unexplained. Counted in this sample were approximately 100,000 clones; around 90% of them appeared once. In total, the top ten clones hold about 1.2% of the sample. Here the sequenced sample was peripheral blood, taken on day 0 of AZD1222 vaccination. These receptors were taken from an adult in good health.

The chain employs TRBV14 and TRBJ2-1; D may be TRBD1 or TRBD2 (6 bases each). This CDR3 comprises 15 residues. Per germline, CDR1 SGHDN and CDR2 FVKESK. The V end was cut by 5 bases, the J end by 0 bases, with 11 bases between. DNA for the CDR3: TGTGCCAGCAGCAACAGGGACTCCTCCTACAATGAGCAGTTCTTC. It translates to CASSNRDSSYNEQFF.

This clone showed up just a few times. V gene TRBV6-5 combines with J gene TRBJ1-1; TRBD1 matches at 7 bases. The junction had 9 bases not matched to a gene; V was cut back by 1 base and J by 7 bases. The CDR3 is made up of 15 amino acids. CDR1 MNHEY and CDR2 SVGAGI come from the germline V gene. The CDR3 nucleotides read TGTGCCAGCAGTTACTACGTTGGACAGGCATTTGAAGCTTTCTTT. Its translation: CASSYYVGQAFEAFF.

The chain joins TRBV30 to TRBJ1-2; 8 nucleotides match TRBD1. Trimming cost V 0 bases and J 8 bases; bases outside gene matches: 11. CDR1 and CDR2 (germline): GTSNPN, SVGIG (reference sequence). The CDR3 has 15 residues. The CDR3 nucleotides read TGTGCCTGGAGTGTTCTGCTTCAGGGGGCGAAGGGCTACACCTTC. Its translation is CAWSVLLQGAKGYTF. Full variable domain (rest looked up from reference TRBV30 and TRBJ1-2): SQTIHQWPATLVQPVGSPLSLECTVEGTSNPNLYWYRQAAGRGLQLLFYSVGIGQISSEVPQNLSASRPQDRQFILSSKKLLLSDSGFYLCAWSVLLQGAKGYTFGSGTRLTVV.

The chain employs TRBV2 and TRBJ1-5; weak D call: TRBD1 (5 bases). Trimming took 8 bases from V and 3 from J, leaving 11 bases between them. CDR3 size: 13 residues. Germline loops: CDR1 SNHLY, CDR2 FYNNEI. CDR3 nucleotide sequence: TGTGCCAGCCGGGACGGATCCAATCAGCCCCAGCATTTT. Its translation is CASRDGSNQPQHF.

The chain couples TRBV19 to TRBJ1-2; TRBD1 matches at 8 bases. The CDR3 totals 14 residues. V lost 5 bases to trimming and J lost 6 bases; unmatched junction nucleotides: 8. From germline, CDR1 is LNHDA and CDR2 SQIVND (reference sequence). The CDR3 nucleotides are TGTGCCAGTAGTCGACAGGGGATGTCTGATGGCTACACCTTC. Amino acid sequence: CASSRQGMSDGYTF.

This chain connects TRBV5-5 to TRBJ1-6; D remains ambiguous. The germline CDR1 and CDR2 sequences are SGHKS and YYEKEE (reference sequence). With 3 bases removed from V and 8 bases from J, the gap between germline ends came to 12 bases. This CDR3 has 14 amino acids. CDR3 loop: CASSSGLGDSPLHF. The DNA for the CDR3 is TGTGCCAGCAGCTCTGGGCTCGGGGATTCACCCCTCCACTTT. The variable domain in full, with the rest retrieved from reference TRBV5-5 and TRBJ1-6, is DAGVTQSPTHLIKTRGQQVTLRCSPISGHKSVSWYQQVLGQGPQFIFQYYEKEERGRGNFPDRFSARQFPNYSSELNVNALLLGDSALYLCASSSGLGDSPLHFGNGTRLTVT.

The chain combines TRBV6-5 with TRBJ2-7; D may be TRBD2 (6 bases). The CDR3 runs 16 residues. Trimming shortened V by 2 bases and J by 11 bases, and 25 bases separated the two germline ends. CDR1 and CDR2 from the germline V gene are MNHEY and SVGAGI. CDR3 protein: CASSYTGAGPYPAEYF. CDR3 sequence (DNA): TGTGCCAGCAGTTACACCGGGGCGGGGCCCTACCCCGCGGAGTACTTC.

To note about this clone: At the DNA level, this CDR3 is encoded by other sequences in the same sample as well. The chain couples TRBV28 to TRBJ2-7, with TRBD2 matching over 8 bases. The J segment lost 2 bases and the V segment lost 4 bases, leaving 7 bases of the junction unmatched. The CDR3 is made up of 15 amino acids. Per germline, CDR1 MDHEN and CDR2 SYDVKM. CDR3 DNA sequence: TGTGCCAGCAGTTCCCCGGGACTAGTCCCCTACGAGCAGTACTTC. This codes for CASSSPGLVPYEQYF.

The gene calls are TRBV2 and TRBJ2-3, with no clear D. V lost 10 bases and J lost 0, with 8 bases in between. Germline V gene sequence: CDR1 SNHLY, CDR2 FYNNEI. This CDR3 has 12 residues. The CDR3: CATKYSTDTQYF. Written as DNA, the CDR3 is TGTGCCACCAAGTACAGCACAGATACGCAGTATTTT.

This sequence joins TRBV2 and TRBJ2-7, with no clear D. Germline V lookup: CDR1 SNHLY, CDR2 FYNNEI. The length of the CDR3 is 12 residues. Trimming stripped 2 bases from V and 4 bases from J, with 6 bases between. CDR3 DNA: TGTGCCAGCAGTGAAACGAGATACGAGCAGTACTTC. It translates to CASSETRYEQYF.

V is TRBV28 and J is TRBJ2-3; 9 bases are a match to TRBD2. The germline V gene has CDR1 MDHEN and CDR2 SYDVKM. The length of the CDR3 is 17 residues. V lost 4 bases, J lost 2 bases, and 10 bases stayed unmatched. CDR3 DNA sequence: TGTGCCAGCAGTTCCCCGGGACTAGCCTCAGCCACAGATACGCAGTATTTT. Its translation is CASSSPGLASATDTQYF.

This clone was observed a handful of times. V and J are TRBV19 and TRBJ1-1, with D possibly matching TRBD1 (5 bases). This CDR3 comprises 14 residues. Trimming removed 6 bases at V and 4 bases at J, with 15 bases between. Germline CDR1 is LNHDA and CDR2 is SQIVND (reference sequence). CDR3 bases: TGTGCCAGTAGCCTCGGGGGGAAAGCCACTGAAGCTTTCTTT. Encoded protein: CASSLGGKATEAFF.

V and J are TRBV7-9 and TRBJ1-2, with D possibly matching TRBD1 (5 bases). Deletions cut 2 bases from V and 7 bases from J, with 8 bases between. The germline V gene has CDR1 SEHNR and CDR2 FQNEAQ (reference sequence). The CDR3 covers 12 residues. The CDR3 region has the DNA TGTGCCAGCAGCTTACAGGGAGGTGGCTACACCTTC. Encoded protein: CASSLQGGGYTF.

The CDR3 reads CASSLRPTGVEQYF. In nucleotides, the CDR3 is TGTGCCAGCAGCTTAAGGCCCACAGGGGTCGAGCAGTACTTC. The chain uses TRBV7-2 and TRBJ2-7; 7 positions agree with TRBD1. Per germline, CDR1 SGHTA and CDR2 FQGNSA. This CDR3 has 14 residues. J was trimmed by 6 bases and V by 2 bases; bases with no gene match: 7.

This clone was seen a handful of times. The chain uses TRBV27 and TRBJ1-5; 8 bases align to TRBD1. Trimming removed 6 bases from V and 0 bases from J; junction bases left unmatched: 1. CDR3 length: 14 amino acids. CDR1 and CDR2 (germline): MNHEY, SMNVEV (reference sequence). CDR3: CASSGQGSNQPQHF. The CDR3 DNA reads as TGTGCCAGCAGCGGACAGGGTAGCAATCAGCCCCAGCATTTT.

The chain links TRBV2 to TRBJ2-1, with D maybe TRBD2 (6 bases). Per the germline V gene, CDR1 is SNHLY and CDR2 is FYNNEI. CDR3 length equals 13 residues. V was clipped by 8 bases and J by 2 bases, with 10 bases between them. CDR3 region: CASGRSPYNEQFF. CDR3 in DNA: TGTGCCAGCGGGAGGTCCCCCTACAATGAGCAGTTCTTC.

V is TRBV6-6 and J is TRBJ2-7; maybe TRBD1 (6 bases). The CDR3 totals 14 residues. The germline gives CDR1 MNHNY, CDR2 SVGAGI (reference sequence). V was pared by 8 bases and J by 2 bases, with 16 bases between. DNA of the CDR3: TGTGCCAGCTCAACCGGGACACAGCCCTACGAGCAGTACTTC. It is translated as CASSTGTQPYEQYF.

V gene TRBV2 combines with J gene TRBJ2-7; possibly TRBD2 for D (6 bases). The V gene's germline CDR1 is SNHLY and CDR2 FYNNEI. The CDR3 covers 14 residues. V was cut by 4 bases and J by 2 bases, with 12 bases left in between. This CDR3 is CASSASGRTYEQYF. The CDR3 DNA is TGTGCCAGCAGTGCAAGTGGGAGGACCTACGAGCAGTACTTC.

The chain links TRBV11-3 to TRBJ2-7; possible D gene TRBD2, 5 bases. The CDR3 has 13 residues. V was clipped by 5 bases and J by 0 bases, with 8 bases between them. Germline CDR1 and CDR2: SGHNT and YENEEA. This CDR3 reads CASSRRSSYEQYF. CDR3 DNA sequence: TGTGCCAGCAGCAGGAGGAGCTCCTACGAGCAGTACTTC.

This clone appeared once. This rearrangement joins TRBV3-1 (or the pseudogene TRBV3-2) to TRBJ2-2; 9 nucleotides match TRBD1. Trimming removed 0 bases from V and 5 bases from J; junction bases left unmatched: 4. This CDR3 is 16 amino acids long. Germline V lookup: CDR1 LGHDT, CDR2 YNNKEL (reference sequence). The chain's CDR3 is CASSQEGQGRTGELFF. In nucleotides, the CDR3 is TGTGCCAGCAGCCAAGAGGGACAGGGTAGGACCGGGGAGCTGTTTTTT.

The genes are TRBV13 and TRBJ2-7; D uncertain. V was clipped by 0 bases and J by 4 bases, with 1 base between them. This CDR3 contains 11 residues. Germline V CDR1 and CDR2: PRHDT, FYEKMQ (reference sequence). In DNA form, the CDR3 reads TGTGCCAGCAGCTTAGGTTACGAGCAGTACTTC. It specifies CASSLGYEQYF.

The rearrangement links TRBV11-3 to TRBJ1-6; D is ambiguous. The V and J ends lost 2 bases and 7 bases respectively, with 9 bases between them. Per germline, CDR1 SGHNT and CDR2 YENEEA. The CDR3 extends over 14 amino acids. CDR3 sequence (DNA): TGTGCCAGCAGCTTACTCGGCCTCAATTCACCCCTCCACTTT. Amino acid sequence: CASSLLGLNSPLHF.

The chain uses TRBV18 and TRBJ1-1, with TRBD1 identical over 7 bases. Germline V gene sequence: CDR1 KGHSH, CDR2 LQKENI. The CDR3 totals 15 residues. J gave up 2 bases and V 3 bases, and 6 bases lay outside the gene matches. CDR3 coding DNA: TGTGCCAGCTCACCGCCGACAGGGTTTAACACTGAAGCTTTCTTT. This codes for CASSPPTGFNTEAFF.

The CDR3 protein is CASSSDRINEKLFF. Written as DNA, the CDR3 is TGTGCCAGCTCATCAGACAGGATAAATGAAAAACTGTTTTTT. The rearrangement links TRBV18 to TRBJ1-4; tentative D call: TRBD1 (6 bases). V shed 5 bases and J shed 5 bases, with 12 bases lying between them. CDR1 and CDR2 from the germline V gene are KGHSH and LQKENI. The CDR3 is made up of 14 amino acids.